A selection of T cell receptor beta chains follows, all from one sample in a study of blood T cell repertoires in COVID-19. Libraries were prepared by immunoSEQ multiplex PCR; TCRdb keeps only in-frame clonotypes and omits some of them. In the table there are 200,000 to 250,000 clones, 86% of which are singletons. What was sequenced was PBMCs or T cells enriched from blood (not recorded which). These receptor sequences come from a woman aged 40 to 50 with acute COVID-19. CDR3s include the opening cysteine and the closing phenylalanine or tryptophan. D genes are given only for firm matches. Clone sizes are given selectively: once, few, many, or a class where the clone is expanded.

abundance | d_gene | j_gene | v_gene | CDR3nt | CDR3aa
. | TRBD2 | TRBJ2-3 | TRBV3-1/TRBV3-2 | TGTGCCTCGGGAGGGGGGTCCCTAGCGGGGAGAGGAGATACGCAGTATTTT | CASGGGSLAGRGDTQYF
few | . | TRBJ1-2 | TRBV19 | TGTGCCAGTACCCCGGCAGGGGCGCGGTATGGCTACACCTTC | CASTPAGARYGYTF
. | TRBD1 | TRBJ2-3 | TRBV5-1 | TGCGCCAGCAGCCCCGGGACAGGGGACGATACGCAGTATTTT | CASSPGTGDDTQYF
. | . | TRBJ1-2 | TRBV6-1 | TGTGCCAGCAGTGGGACAGACTACTATGGCTACACCTTC | CASSGTDYYGYTF
. | . | TRBJ1-1 | TRBV6-5 | TGTGCCAGCAGTTACCAAATGAACACTGAAGCTTTCTTT | CASSYQMNTEAFF
. | . | TRBJ2-7 | TRBV4-3 | TGCGCCAGCAGCCAAGATTTGGCAGGGAAATACGAGCAGTACTTC | CASSQDLAGKYEQYF
few | TRBD1 | TRBJ1-1 | TRBV5-1 | TGCGCCAGCAGCTGGGGGGACAGGAACACTGAAGCTTTCTTT | CASSWGDRNTEAFF
. | . | TRBJ1-1 | TRBV7-3 | TGTGCCAGCAGATGGACAGCCAACACTGAAGCTTTCTTT | CASRWTANTEAFF
. | TRBD1 | TRBJ2-5 | TRBV5-1 | TGCGCCAGCAGCCACGGACAGGGGGCGCGGAAAGAGACCCAGTACTTC | CASSHGQGARKETQYF
. | TRBD1 | TRBJ1-1 | TRBV2 | TGTGCCAGCAGTTCTAACAGGGGGACTGAAGCTTTCTTT | CASSSNRGTEAFF
. | . | TRBJ1-1 | TRBV12-3/TRBV12-4 | TGTGCCAGCAGCCATCGCCGGACTGAAGCTTTCTTT | CASSHRRTEAFF
. | TRBD1 | TRBJ1-2 | TRBV19 | TGTGCCAGTACCTTTACAGGGGAATGGGCTAACTATGGCTACACCTTC | CASTFTGEWANYGYTF
. | . | TRBJ1-5 | TRBV19 | TGTGCCAGTAGTCCCGGGAGGGCCAGCAATCAGCCCCAGCATTTT | CASSPGRASNQPQHF
. | TRBD1 | TRBJ1-5 | TRBV12-3/TRBV12-4 | TGTGCCAGCAGAACGACAGGGAATCAGCCCCAGCATTTT | CASRTTGNQPQHF
. | TRBD1 | TRBJ2-7 | TRBV9 | TGTGCCAGCAGCGTAGACGGGACAGGGGGCGAGCAGTACTTC | CASSVDGTGGEQYF
. | . | TRBJ2-7 | TRBV10-3 | TGTGCCATCAGGGGACAACCTTACGAGCAGTACTTC | CAIRGQPYEQYF
. | . | TRBJ1-1 | TRBV5-1 | TGCGCCAGCAGCGTTCGGGAGAATTTAGAACCTGAAGCTTTCTTT | CASSVRENLEPEAFF
. | . | TRBJ1-2 | TRBV20-1 | TGCAGTGCTAGGCAGGTCGGCTACACCTTC | CSARQVGYTF
. | TRBD2 | TRBJ2-6 | TRBV5-1 | TGCGCCAGCACCGGGGGAGGGGTCTCTGGGGCCAACGTCCTGACTTTC | CASTGGGVSGANVLTF
. | TRBD1 | TRBJ1-5 | TRBV2 | TGTGCCAGCAGAATGACTTTTGACAGGGGCAATCAGCCCCAGCATTTT | CASRMTFDRGNQPQHF
. | . | TRBJ1-1 | TRBV5-5 | TGTGCCAGCAGCTTTCCTGGACATCCCGGGGGAAACACTGAAGCTTTCTTT | CASSFPGHPGGNTEAFF
. | . | TRBJ2-6 | TRBV18 | TGTGCCAGCTCATCAAAACCAGGGTCTGGGGCCAACGTCCTGACTTTC | CASSSKPGSGANVLTF
. | TRBD1 | TRBJ1-1 | TRBV5-5 | TGTGCCAGCAGCCCATTAAGGGGACAGGGCACTGAAGCTTTCTTT | CASSPLRGQGTEAFF
. | . | TRBJ2-1 | TRBV9 | TGTGCCAGCAGCGTAGAAGTGAGTAATGAGCAGTTCTTC | CASSVEVSNEQFF
. | . | TRBJ1-6 | TRBV19 | TGTGCCAGTAGTACCGGGATATATTCACCCCTCCACTTT | CASSTGIYSPLHF
. | . | TRBJ2-1 | TRBV30 | TGTGCCTGGAGTGCCCTCAAGGGAGGAAATGAGCAGTTCTTC | CAWSALKGGNEQFF
. | TRBD1 | TRBJ2-5 | TRBV6-1 | TGTGCCAGCAGTGAAGCGCCAGGACAGGGGGCCGGCCAAGAGACCCAGTACTTC | CASSEAPGQGAGQETQYF
. | . | TRBJ2-1 | TRBV7-2 | TGTGCCAGCAGCTTAGTAGGCGGCCACAATGAGCAGTTCTTC | CASSLVGGHNEQFF
many | . | TRBJ1-1 | TRBV6-4 | TGTGCCAGCAGTGATAATAGTAACTCTGAAGCTTTCTTT | CASSDNSNSEAFF
. | . | TRBJ1-3 | TRBV5-6 | TGTGCCAGCAGCTTGGACCCCGAGAGCTCTGGAAACACCATATATTTT | CASSLDPESSGNTIYF
. | . | TRBJ1-1 | TRBV7-9 | TGTGCCAGCAGCCCTCAAACCGAGGGAACTGAAGCTTTCTTT | CASSPQTEGTEAFF
. | TRBD1 | TRBJ1-1 | TRBV15 | TGTGCCACCAGCTCACAGGGGGCCCCTGAAGCTTTCTTT | CATSSQGAPEAFF
few | . | TRBJ1-2 | TRBV3-1/TRBV3-2 | TGTGCCAGCAGCCAACTACACAGTCACGGCTACACCTTC | CASSQLHSHGYTF
. | . | TRBJ1-6 | TRBV7-8 | TGTGCCAGCAGCTTCGGTGTGGGGACAAGCTCCTATAATTCACCCCTCCACTTT | CASSFGVGTSSYNSPLHF
. | TRBD1 | TRBJ1-1 | TRBV5-1 | TGCGCCAGCAGCTCACTAACAGGGGTGAACACTGAAGCTTTCTTT | CASSSLTGVNTEAFF
. | . | TRBJ1-1 | TRBV7-2 | TGTGCCAGCAGCCCCGGGTGGAGCCCTGAAGCTTTCTTT | CASSPGWSPEAFF
few | . | TRBJ1-2 | TRBV13 | TGTGCCAGCAGCGGAAACAGGTTCCTCTATGGCTACACCTTC | CASSGNRFLYGYTF
few | . | TRBJ1-2 | TRBV5-1 | TGCGCCAGCAGCTGGGAGGGCAGTGCCGGCTACACCTTC | CASSWEGSAGYTF
few | . | TRBJ1-1 | TRBV6-2/TRBV6-3 | TGTGCCAGCAGCTCTCGGTACACTGAAGCTTTCTTT | CASSSRYTEAFF
. | . | TRBJ2-7 | TRBV5-1 | TGCGCCAGCAGCTTGGGGCAGGGGAGCTACGAGCAGTACTTC | CASSLGQGSYEQYF
. | . | TRBJ2-3 | TRBV29-1 | TGCAGCGTTCCAGGGTACACAGATACGCAGTATTTT | CSVPGYTDTQYF
. | TRBD1 | TRBJ1-2 | TRBV24-1 | TGTGCCACCAGTGATACAGGACAGGTCTATGGCTACACCTTC | CATSDTGQVYGYTF
few | . | TRBJ1-4 | TRBV6-4 | TGTGCCAGCAGTGACTCAGGGGTGGGTGAAAAACTGTTTTTT | CASSDSGVGEKLFF
few | . | TRBJ2-2 | TRBV29-1 | TGCAGCGTTACAGTGAACACCGGGGAGCTGTTTTTT | CSVTVNTGELFF
. | TRBD1 | TRBJ1-3 | TRBV15 | TGTGCCACCAGAGGGGACAGGCCAGGAGGAAACACCATATATTTT | CATRGDRPGGNTIYF
. | . | TRBJ2-2 | TRBV3-1/TRBV3-2 | TGTGCCAGCAGCCAAGTCCGGGGGTTGGCCGGGGAGCTGTTTTTT | CASSQVRGLAGELFF
. | TRBD2 | TRBJ2-3 | TRBV19 | TGTGCCAGTTCTCTTAGCGGGGGGTACACAGATACGCAGTATTTT | CASSLSGGYTDTQYF
. | . | TRBJ2-2 | TRBV7-2 | TGTGCCAGCAGCTTAGCGGGGAGAGGGCGGGGGCGGAACACCGGGGAGCTGTTTTTT | CASSLAGRGRGRNTGELFF
. | . | TRBJ1-2 | TRBV6-5 | TGTGCCAGCGGCCAGGGGTGGGAGGGCTACACCTTC | CASGQGWEGYTF
. | TRBD1 | TRBJ1-1 | TRBV13 | TGTGCCAGCGCCCCAGGGGGCAGGGGCCCTCCGTTTGGCACTGAAGCTTTCTTT | CASAPGGRGPPFGTEAFF
once | . | TRBJ1-5 | TRBV12-5 | TGTGCTAGTGGTTTGGTACAGGGAAGACAGCCCCAGCATTTT | CASGLVQGRQPQHF
once | TRBD1 | TRBJ2-7 | TRBV19 | TGTGCCAGTAGTCCAAGACAGGGGGCAGGCGAGCAGTACTTC | CASSPRQGAGEQYF
. | TRBD1 | TRBJ2-5 | TRBV7-9 | TGTGCCAGCAGCTTGGGACAGCAACAGGAGACCCAGTACTTC | CASSLGQQQETQYF
. | . | TRBJ2-1 | TRBV5-5 | TGTGCCAGCAGCACGGCCCCGGGTTACAATGAGCAGTTCTTC | CASSTAPGYNEQFF
. | TRBD1 | TRBJ1-4 | TRBV4-2 | TGTGCCAGCAGCCAAGGACTCCGCGGGGACAGGGGGAATGAGCAACTGTTTTTT | CASSQGLRGDRGNEQLFF
. | . | TRBJ2-2 | TRBV13 | TGTGCCAGCAGCTTAGAGAGAATCGGGGAGCTGTTTTTT | CASSLERIGELFF